This TCR beta chain was captured in a study of T-cell memory formation after mild COVID-19. Study as a whole: The TCR clusters were mostly specific to one donor.

The authors produced TCR alpha and TCR beta cDNA libraries with sample barcodes and UMIs by 5'RACE using constant-segment primers. In TCRdb, the 5' RACE reads were re-called with MiXCR into one record per CDR3 protein. Here the sample spans a few hundred thousand distinct CDR3 sequences, roughly 18% being singletons. Findings of the study overall: A subset of responding clones appeared in pre-infection memory, suggesting cross-reactive memory joined. The study found balanced CD4/CD8 in clones contracting day 15 to 85 and a CD4+ lean in later expanders.

This clonotype was seen more than once but under ten times. Antigen specificity is unknown. The receptor comes from a man between 18 and 29 years old who had mild COVID-19 (a few samples of this study predate the infection). Cell type and time point are not known. The specimen was PBMCs or a T cell subset sorted from them (not recorded which).

Written as DNA, the CDR3 is TGTGCCAGCAGCCCATCGTCAAACACCATATATTTT. Its protein is CASSPSSNTIYF. The genes are TRBV7-2 and TRBJ1-3; D is undetermined. Between the trimmed V and J ends, which lost 5 bases and 6 bases, there was a span of 8 bases. The CDR3 is made up of 12 amino acids. The germline V gene has CDR1 SGHTA and CDR2 FQGNSA.